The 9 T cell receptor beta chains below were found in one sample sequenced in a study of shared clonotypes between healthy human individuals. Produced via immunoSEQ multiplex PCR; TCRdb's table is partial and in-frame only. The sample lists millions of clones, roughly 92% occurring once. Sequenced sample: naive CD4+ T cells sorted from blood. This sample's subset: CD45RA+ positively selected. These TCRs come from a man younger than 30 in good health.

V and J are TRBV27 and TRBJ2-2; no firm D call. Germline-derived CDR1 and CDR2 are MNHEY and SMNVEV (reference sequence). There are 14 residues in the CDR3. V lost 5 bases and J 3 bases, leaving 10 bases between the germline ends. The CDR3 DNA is TGTGCCAGCAGTCCAAATCGGGACACCGGGGAGCTGTTTTTT. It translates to CASSPNRDTGELFF.

The CDR3 here is CASSLEGAYGYTF. The CDR3 region has the DNA TGTGCCAGCAGCTTAGAGGGGGCCTATGGCTACACCTTC. This chain links TRBV7-2 with TRBJ1-2; TRBD1 matches at 7 bases. The CDR3 runs 13 residues. Germline loops: CDR1 SGHTA, CDR2 FQGNSA. V lost 1 base and J lost 4; bases outside the gene matches: 0.

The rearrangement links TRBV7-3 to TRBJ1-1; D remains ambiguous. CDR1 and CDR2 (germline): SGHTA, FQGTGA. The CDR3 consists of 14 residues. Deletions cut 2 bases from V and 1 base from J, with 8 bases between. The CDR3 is CASSLGSSNTEAFF. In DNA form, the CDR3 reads TGTGCCAGCAGCTTAGGGTCGTCGAACACTGAAGCTTTCTTT.

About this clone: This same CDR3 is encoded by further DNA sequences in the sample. The CDR3 is CASSVGGTGGYTF. CDR3 sequence (DNA): TGTGCCAGCAGCGTAGGTGGGACAGGAGGCTACACCTTC. This chain connects TRBV9 to TRBJ1-2; the match to TRBD1 covers 8 bases. The V gene end was trimmed by 0 bases and the J gene end by 8 bases; junction bases not matched to a gene: 3. The CDR3 contains 13 residues. Looked up from germline, CDR1 is SGDLS and CDR2 is YYNGEE.

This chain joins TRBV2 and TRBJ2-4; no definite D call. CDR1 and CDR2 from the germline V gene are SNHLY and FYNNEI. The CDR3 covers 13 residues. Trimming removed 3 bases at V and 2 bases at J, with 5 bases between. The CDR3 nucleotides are TGTGCCAGCAGTGATACCCCCAAAAACATTCAGTACTTC. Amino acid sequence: CASSDTPKNIQYF.

The CDR3: CASSPPSLMNTEAFF. The CDR3 coding sequence is TGTGCCAGCTCACCCCCGTCGCTGATGAACACTGAAGCTTTCTTT. The chain is built from TRBV18 and TRBJ1-1; unclear D gene. CDR1 is KGHSH and CDR2 is LQKENI in the germline V gene. This CDR3 is built from 15 residues. Trimming pared 3 bases from V and 0 bases from J, leaving 11 bases between.

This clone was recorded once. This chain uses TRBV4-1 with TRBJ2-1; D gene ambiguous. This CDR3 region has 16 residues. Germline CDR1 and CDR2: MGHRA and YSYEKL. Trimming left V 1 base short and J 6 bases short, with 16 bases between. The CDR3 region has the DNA TGCGCCAGCAGCCAAGTGCGCCTAGTTTTGTCCAATGAGCAGTTCTTC. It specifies CASSQVRLVLSNEQFF.

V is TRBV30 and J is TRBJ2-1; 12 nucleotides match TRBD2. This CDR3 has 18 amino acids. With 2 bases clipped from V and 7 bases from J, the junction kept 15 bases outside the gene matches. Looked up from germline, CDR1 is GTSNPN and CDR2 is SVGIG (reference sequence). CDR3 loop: CAWSSQRTSGAAGNEQFF. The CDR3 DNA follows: TGTGCCTGGAGTTCACAGAGGACTAGCGGGGCGGCGGGAAATGAGCAGTTCTTC.

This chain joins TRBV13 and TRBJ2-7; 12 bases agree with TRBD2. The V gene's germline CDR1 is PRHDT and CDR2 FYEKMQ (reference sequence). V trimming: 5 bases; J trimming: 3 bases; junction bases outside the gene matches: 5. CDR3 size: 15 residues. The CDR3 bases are TGTGCCAGCAGCCCCTCTAGCGGGAGGGACTACGAGCAGTACTTC. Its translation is CASSPSSGRDYEQYF.